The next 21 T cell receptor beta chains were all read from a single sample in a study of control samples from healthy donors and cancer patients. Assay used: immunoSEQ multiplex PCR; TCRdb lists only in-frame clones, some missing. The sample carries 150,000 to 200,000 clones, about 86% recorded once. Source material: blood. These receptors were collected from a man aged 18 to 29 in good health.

CDR3 nucleotide sequence: TGTGCCAGCAGCGGGGCATACAATGAGCAGTTCTTC. Translating it yields CASSGAYNEQFF. The chain joins TRBV7-8 to TRBJ2-1; D is possibly TRBD1 (5 bases). Trimming took 5 bases from V and 4 from J, leaving 6 bases between them. Germline loops: CDR1 SGHVS, CDR2 FQNEAQ. The CDR3 is made up of 12 amino acids. Together with reference TRBV7-8 and TRBJ2-1, the CDR3 gives the full variable domain: GAGVSQSPRYKVAKRGQDVALRCDPISGHVSLFWYQQALGQGPEFLTYFQNEAQLDKSGLPSDRFFAERPEGSVSTLKIQRTQQEDSAVYLCASSGAYNEQFFGPGTRLTVL.

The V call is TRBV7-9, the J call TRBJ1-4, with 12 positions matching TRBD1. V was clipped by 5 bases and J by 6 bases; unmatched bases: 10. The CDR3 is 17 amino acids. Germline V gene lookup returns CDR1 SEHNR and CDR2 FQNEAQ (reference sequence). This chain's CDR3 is CASSRRSGTGGYEKLFF. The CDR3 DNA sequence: TGTGCCAGCAGCCGACGCTCCGGGACAGGGGGCTATGAAAAACTGTTTTTT.

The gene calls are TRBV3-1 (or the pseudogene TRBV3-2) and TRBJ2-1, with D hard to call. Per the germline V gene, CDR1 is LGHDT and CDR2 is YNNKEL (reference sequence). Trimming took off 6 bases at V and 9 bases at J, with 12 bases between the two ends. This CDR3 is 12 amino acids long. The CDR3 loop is CASRPVLGEQFF. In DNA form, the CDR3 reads TGTGCCAGCAGGCCGGTTTTGGGTGAGCAGTTCTTC.

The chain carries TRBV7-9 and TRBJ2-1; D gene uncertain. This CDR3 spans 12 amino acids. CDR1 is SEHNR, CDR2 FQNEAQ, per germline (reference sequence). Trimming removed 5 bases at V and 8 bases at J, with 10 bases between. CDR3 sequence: CASSPEVDEQFF. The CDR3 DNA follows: TGTGCCAGCAGCCCGGAAGTGGATGAGCAGTTCTTC.

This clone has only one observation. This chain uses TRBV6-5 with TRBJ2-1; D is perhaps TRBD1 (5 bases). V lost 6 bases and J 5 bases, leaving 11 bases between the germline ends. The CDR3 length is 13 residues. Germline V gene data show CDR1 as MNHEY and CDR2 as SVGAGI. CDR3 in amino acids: CASRSRVHNEQFF. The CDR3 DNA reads TGTGCCAGCAGGAGCAGGGTCCACAATGAGCAGTTCTTC.

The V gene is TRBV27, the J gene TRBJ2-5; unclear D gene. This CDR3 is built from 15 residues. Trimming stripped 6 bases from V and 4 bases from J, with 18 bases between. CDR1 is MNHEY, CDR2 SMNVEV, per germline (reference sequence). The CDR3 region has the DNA TGTGCCAGCAGCTTAATCCCCTGGGTTGGAGAGACCCAGTACTTC. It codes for CASSLIPWVGETQYF.

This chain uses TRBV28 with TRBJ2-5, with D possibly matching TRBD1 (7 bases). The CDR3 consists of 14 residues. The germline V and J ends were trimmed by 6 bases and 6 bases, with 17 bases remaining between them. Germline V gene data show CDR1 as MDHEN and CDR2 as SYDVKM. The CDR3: CASSGGGALKTQYF. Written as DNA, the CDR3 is TGTGCCAGCAGCGGAGGGGGCGCTTTGAAGACCCAGTACTTC. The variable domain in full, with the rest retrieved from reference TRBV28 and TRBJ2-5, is DVKVTQSSRYLVKRTGEKVFLECVQDMDHENMFWYRQDPGLGLRLIYFSYDVKMKEKGDIPEGYSVSREKKERFSLILESASTNQTSMYLCASSGGGALKTQYFGPGTRLLVL.

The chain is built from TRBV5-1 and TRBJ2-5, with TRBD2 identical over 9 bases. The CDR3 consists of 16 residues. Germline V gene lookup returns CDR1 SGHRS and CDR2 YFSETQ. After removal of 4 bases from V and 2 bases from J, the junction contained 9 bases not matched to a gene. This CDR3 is CASSPGIAGVQETQYF. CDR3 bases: TGCGCCAGCAGCCCCGGGATAGCGGGGGTACAAGAGACCCAGTACTTC.

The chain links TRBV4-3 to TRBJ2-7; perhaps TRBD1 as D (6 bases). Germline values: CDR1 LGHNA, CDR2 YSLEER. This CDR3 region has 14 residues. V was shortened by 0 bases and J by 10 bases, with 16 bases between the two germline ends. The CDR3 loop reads CASSQDVQGWTQYF. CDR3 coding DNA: TGCGCCAGCAGCCAAGATGTACAGGGATGGACTCAGTACTTC.

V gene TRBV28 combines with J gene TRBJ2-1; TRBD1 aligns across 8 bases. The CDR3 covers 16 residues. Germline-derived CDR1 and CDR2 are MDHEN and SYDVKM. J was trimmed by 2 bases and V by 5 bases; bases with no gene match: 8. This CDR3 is CASSTGQATPYNEQFF. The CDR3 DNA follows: TGTGCCAGCAGTACGGGACAGGCTACTCCCTACAATGAGCAGTTCTTC.

The CDR3 spells CASSYSRQGLNEQYF. DNA for the CDR3: TGTGCCAGCAGTTACTCGAGACAGGGGCTGAACGAGCAGTACTTC. The gene calls are TRBV6-5 and TRBJ2-7, with 8 bases matching TRBD1. CDR3 length: 15 amino acids. V lost 0 bases and J lost 5; bases outside the gene matches: 6. Looked up from germline, CDR1 is MNHEY and CDR2 is SVGAGI.

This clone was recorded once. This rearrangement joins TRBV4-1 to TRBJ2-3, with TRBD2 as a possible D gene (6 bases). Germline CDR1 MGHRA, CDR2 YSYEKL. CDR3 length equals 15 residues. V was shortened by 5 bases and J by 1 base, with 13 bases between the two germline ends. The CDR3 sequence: CASSRDSTGTDTQYF. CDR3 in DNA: TGCGCCAGCAGCAGGGACTCTACCGGCACAGATACGCAGTATTTT.

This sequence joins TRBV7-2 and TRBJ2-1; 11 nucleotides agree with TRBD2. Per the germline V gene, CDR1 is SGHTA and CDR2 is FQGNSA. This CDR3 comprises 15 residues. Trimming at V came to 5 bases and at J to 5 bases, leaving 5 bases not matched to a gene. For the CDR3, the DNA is TGTGCCAGCAGCAAGCTAGCGGGGGGCCACAATGAGCAGTTCTTC. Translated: CASSKLAGGHNEQFF.

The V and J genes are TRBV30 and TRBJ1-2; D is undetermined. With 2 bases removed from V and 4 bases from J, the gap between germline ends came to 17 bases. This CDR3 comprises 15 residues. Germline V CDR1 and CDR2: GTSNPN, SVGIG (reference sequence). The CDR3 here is CAWSFRRDPGYGYTF. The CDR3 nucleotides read TGTGCCTGGAGTTTCCGCCGGGATCCGGGCTATGGCTACACCTTC.

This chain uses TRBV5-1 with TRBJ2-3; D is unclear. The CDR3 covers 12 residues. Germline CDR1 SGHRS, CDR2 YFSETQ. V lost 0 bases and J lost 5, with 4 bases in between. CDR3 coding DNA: TGCGCCAGCAGCTTGGAAGGAGATACGCAGTATTTT. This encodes CASSLEGDTQYF.

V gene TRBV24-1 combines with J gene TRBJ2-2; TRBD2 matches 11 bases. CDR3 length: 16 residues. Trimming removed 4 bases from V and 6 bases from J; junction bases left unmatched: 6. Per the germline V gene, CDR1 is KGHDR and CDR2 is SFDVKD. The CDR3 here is CATSEPSGGTPGELFF. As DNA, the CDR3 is TGTGCCACCAGTGAACCTAGCGGGGGGACCCCCGGGGAGCTGTTTTTT.

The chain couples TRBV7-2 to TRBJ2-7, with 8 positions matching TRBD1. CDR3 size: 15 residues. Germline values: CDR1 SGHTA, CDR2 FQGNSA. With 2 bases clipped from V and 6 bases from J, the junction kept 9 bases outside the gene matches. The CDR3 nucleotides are TGTGCCAGCAGCTTAACGACAGGGGCGAGGACCGAGCAGTACTTC. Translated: CASSLTTGARTEQYF.

The DNA of the CDR3 is TGTGCCAGCAGCAGGGGGCTCCTTAATGAAAAACTGTTTTTT. This translates into CASSRGLLNEKLFF. The V gene is TRBV14, the J gene TRBJ1-4, with 7 bases aligning to TRBD1. Germline V gives CDR1 SGHDN, CDR2 FVKESK. There are 14 residues in the CDR3. With 5 bases clipped from V and 4 bases from J, the junction kept 4 bases outside the gene matches.

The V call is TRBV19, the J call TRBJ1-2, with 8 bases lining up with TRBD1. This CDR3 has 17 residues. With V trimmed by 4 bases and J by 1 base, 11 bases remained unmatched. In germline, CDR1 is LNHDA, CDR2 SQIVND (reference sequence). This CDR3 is CASSRGTGDTVNYGYTF. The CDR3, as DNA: TGTGCCAGTAGTAGAGGGACAGGAGATACGGTTAACTATGGCTACACCTTC.

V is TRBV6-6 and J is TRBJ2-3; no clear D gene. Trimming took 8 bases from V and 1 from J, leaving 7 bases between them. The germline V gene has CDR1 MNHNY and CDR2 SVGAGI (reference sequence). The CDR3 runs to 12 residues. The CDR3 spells CASAQGTDTQYF. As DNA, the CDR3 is TGTGCCAGCGCCCAGGGCACAGATACGCAGTATTTT.

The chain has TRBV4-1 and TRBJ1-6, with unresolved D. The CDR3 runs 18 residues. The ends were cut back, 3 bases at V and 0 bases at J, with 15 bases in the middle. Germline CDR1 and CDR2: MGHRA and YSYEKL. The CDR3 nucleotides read TGCGCCAGCAGCCAGAAGCGGTCCGGGAGCTCCTATAATTCACCCCTCCACTTT. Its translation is CASSQKRSGSSYNSPLHF.